The T cell receptor (beta chain) described here comes from a study of blood T cell repertoires in COVID-19. Study-wide context: Samples of COVID-19 (acute and convalescent) were obtained from the United States, Italy and Spain. PBMCs, B-cell-depleted T cells, or T cells provided the cDNA or gDNA that made up the material.

In the source study's methods: Amplifying reference gene primers gave estimates of nucleated cell counts. The data were produced by immunoSEQ multiplex PCR, yet TCRdb's version contains in-frame clones alone and is incomplete. V, J and clone size are taken as reported in that table, and D and trimming were inferred from the DNA itself. The sample consists of 150,000 to 200,000 clones, about 81% of them appearing once. Sequences were obtained from peripheral blood. The TCR sequence derives from a woman older than 75 with acute or convalescent COVID-19.

The CDR3 DNA is TGTGCCAGCTCTTCGGGGATGGGTAACGAGCAGTACTTC. Translation gives CASSSGMGNEQYF. This rearrangement joins TRBV27 to TRBJ2-7, with D perhaps matching TRBD2 (5 bases). This CDR3 region has 13 residues. Germline CDR1 MNHEY, CDR2 SMNVEV (reference sequence). The V and J ends lost 8 bases and 5 bases respectively, with 16 bases between them.